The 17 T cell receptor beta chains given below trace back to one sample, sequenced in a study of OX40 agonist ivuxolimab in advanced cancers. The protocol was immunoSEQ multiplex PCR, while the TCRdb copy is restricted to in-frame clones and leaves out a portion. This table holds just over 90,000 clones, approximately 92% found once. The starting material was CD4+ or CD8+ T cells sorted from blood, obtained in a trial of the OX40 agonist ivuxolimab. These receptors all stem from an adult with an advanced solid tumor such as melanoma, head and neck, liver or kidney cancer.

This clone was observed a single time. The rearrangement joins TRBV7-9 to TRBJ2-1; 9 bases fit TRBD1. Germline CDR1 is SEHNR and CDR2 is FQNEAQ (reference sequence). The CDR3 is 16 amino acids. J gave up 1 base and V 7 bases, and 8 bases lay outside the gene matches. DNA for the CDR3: TGTGCCAGCATCCCACCCGGGACAGGGTCCTACAATGAGCAGTTCTTC. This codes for CASIPPGTGSYNEQFF.

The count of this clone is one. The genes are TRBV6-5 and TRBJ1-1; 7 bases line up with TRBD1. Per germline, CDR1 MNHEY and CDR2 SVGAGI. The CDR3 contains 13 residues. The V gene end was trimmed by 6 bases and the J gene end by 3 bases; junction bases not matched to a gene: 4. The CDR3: CASSAGGDTEAFF. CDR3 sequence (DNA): TGTGCCAGCAGCGCAGGGGGGGACACTGAAGCTTTCTTT.

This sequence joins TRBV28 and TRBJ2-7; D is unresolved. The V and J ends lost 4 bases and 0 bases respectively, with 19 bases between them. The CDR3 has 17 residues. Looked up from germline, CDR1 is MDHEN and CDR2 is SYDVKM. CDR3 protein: CASSSLRVVVSSYEQYF. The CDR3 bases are TGTGCCAGCAGTTCCCTTCGTGTCGTAGTAAGCTCCTACGAGCAGTACTTC.

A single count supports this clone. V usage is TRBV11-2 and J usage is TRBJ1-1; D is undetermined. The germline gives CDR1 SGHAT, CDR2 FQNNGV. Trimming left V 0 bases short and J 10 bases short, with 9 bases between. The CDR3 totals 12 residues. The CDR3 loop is CASSLDMGRAFF. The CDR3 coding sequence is TGTGCCAGCAGCTTAGATATGGGCAGAGCTTTCTTT.

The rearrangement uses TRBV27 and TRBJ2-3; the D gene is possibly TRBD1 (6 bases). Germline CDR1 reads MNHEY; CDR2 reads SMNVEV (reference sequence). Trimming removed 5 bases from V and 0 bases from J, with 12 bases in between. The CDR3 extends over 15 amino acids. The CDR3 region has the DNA TGTGCCAGCAGTCCGACAGGCACTAGCACAGATACGCAGTATTTT. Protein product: CASSPTGTSTDTQYF.

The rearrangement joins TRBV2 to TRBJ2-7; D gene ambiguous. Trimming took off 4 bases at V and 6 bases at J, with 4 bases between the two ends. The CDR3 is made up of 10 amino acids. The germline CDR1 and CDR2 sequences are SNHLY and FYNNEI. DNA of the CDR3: TGTGCCAGCAGTGGTCCCGAGCAGTACTTC. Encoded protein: CASSGPEQYF.

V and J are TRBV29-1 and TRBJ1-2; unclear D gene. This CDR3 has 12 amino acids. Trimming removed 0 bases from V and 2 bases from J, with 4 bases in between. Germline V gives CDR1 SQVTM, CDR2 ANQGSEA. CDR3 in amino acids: CSVEDRNYGYTF. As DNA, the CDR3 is TGCAGCGTTGAAGATAGGAACTATGGCTACACCTTC.

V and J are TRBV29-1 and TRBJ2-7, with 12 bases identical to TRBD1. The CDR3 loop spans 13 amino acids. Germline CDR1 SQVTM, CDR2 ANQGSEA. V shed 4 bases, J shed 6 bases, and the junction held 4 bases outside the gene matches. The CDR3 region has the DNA TGCAGCGTTGGGGGGACAGGGGGCGCCGAGCAGTACTTC. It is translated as CSVGGTGGAEQYF.

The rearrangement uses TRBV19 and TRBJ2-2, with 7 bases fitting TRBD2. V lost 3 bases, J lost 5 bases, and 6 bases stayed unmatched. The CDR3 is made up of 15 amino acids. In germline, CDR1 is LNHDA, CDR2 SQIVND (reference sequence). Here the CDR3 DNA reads TGTGCCAGTAGTATCTCGGGAGGTGGAACCGGGGAGCTGTTTTTT. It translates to CASSISGGGTGELFF.

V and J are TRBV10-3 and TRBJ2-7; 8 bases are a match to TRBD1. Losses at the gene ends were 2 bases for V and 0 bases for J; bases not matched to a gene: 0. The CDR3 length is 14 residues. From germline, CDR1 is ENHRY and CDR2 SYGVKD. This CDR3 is CAISEGQGSYEQYF. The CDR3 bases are TGTGCCATCAGTGAGGGACAGGGCTCCTACGAGCAGTACTTC.

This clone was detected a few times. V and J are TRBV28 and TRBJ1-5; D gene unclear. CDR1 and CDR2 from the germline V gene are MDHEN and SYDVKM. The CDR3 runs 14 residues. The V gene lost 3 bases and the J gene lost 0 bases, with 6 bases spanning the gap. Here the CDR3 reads CASSFRLSNQPQHF. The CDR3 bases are TGTGCCAGCAGTTTTAGGCTTAGCAATCAGCCCCAGCATTTT. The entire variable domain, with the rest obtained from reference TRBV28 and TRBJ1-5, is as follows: DVKVTQSSRYLVKRTGEKVFLECVQDMDHENMFWYRQDPGLGLRLIYFSYDVKMKEKGDIPEGYSVSREKKERFSLILESASTNQTSMYLCASSFRLSNQPQHFGDGTRLSIL.

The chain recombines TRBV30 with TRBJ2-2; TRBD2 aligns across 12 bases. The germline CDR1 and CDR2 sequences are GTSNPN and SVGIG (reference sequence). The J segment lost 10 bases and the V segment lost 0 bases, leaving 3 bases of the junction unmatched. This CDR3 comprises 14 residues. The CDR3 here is CAWSVLAGGEELFF. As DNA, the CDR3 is TGTGCCTGGAGTGTACTAGCGGGGGGCGAGGAGCTGTTTTTT.

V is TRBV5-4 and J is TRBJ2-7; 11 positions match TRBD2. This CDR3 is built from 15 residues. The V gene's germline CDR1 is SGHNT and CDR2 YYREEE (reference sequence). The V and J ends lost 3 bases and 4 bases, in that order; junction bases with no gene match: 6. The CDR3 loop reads CASSWVGTSGYEQYF. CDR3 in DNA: TGTGCCAGCAGCTGGGTGGGGACTAGCGGTTACGAGCAGTACTTC.

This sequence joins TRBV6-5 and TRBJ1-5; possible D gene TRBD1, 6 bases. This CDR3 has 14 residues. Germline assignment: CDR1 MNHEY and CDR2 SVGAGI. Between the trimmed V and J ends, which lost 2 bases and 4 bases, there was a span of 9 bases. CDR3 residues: CASSYGGFNQPQHF. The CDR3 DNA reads TGTGCCAGCAGTTACGGGGGCTTTAATCAGCCCCAGCATTTT.

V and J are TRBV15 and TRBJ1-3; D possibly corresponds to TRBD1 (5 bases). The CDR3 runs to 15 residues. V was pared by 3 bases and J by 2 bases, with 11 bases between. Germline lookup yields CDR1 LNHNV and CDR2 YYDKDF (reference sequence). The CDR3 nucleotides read TGTGCCACCAGCAGTGGTAGGGGAGCTGGAAACACCATATATTTT. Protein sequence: CATSSGRGAGNTIYF.

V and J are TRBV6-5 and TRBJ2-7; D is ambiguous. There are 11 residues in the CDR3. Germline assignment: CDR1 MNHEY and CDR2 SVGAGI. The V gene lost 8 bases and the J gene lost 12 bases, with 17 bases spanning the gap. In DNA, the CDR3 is TGTGCCAGCGGCCCCGTCTCGAGCAGGTACTTC. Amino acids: CASGPVSSRYF.

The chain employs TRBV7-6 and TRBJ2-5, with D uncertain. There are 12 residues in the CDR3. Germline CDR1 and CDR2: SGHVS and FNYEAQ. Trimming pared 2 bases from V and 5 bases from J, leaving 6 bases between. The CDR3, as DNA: TGTGCCAGCAGCTTACCGTGGGAGACCCAGTACTTC. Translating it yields CASSLPWETQYF.